The rows below give T cell receptor beta chains drawn from one sample of a study of spatial heterogeneity in lung cancer. MiXCR, run by TCRdb on the 5' RACE reads, gives a single entry per CDR3 protein. The sample has roughly 120,000 distinct CDR3 sequences, 9% to 15% seen once. Sequences were derived from PBMCs, sampled at follow-up. These receptors were taken from a male donor with early-stage non-small cell lung cancer. The CDR3 runs from the conserved cysteine through the conserved F or W. The D gene is left open where the match is weak. Clone size is shown for a subset of rows, as once, few, many or a class of expanded clone.

>TRBJ2-3|TRBV5-1|NA|many
TGCGCCAGCAGCAACCCCCGCACAGATACGCAGTATTTT
CASSNPRTDTQYF
>TRBJ1-2|TRBV20-1|TRBD1|few
TGCAGTGCTAGATCTGGACAGGGAACTAACTATGGCTACACCTTC
CSARSGQGTNYGYTF
>TRBJ2-1|TRBV11-1|NA|many
TGTGCCAGCAGCGGAAAGACAGGAAACAATGAGCAGTTCTTC
CASSGKTGNNEQFF
>TRBJ2-1|TRBV7-9|TRBD2|few
TGTGCCAGCTTTCGTTCCGGGACTAGCGACGAGCAGTTCTTC
CASFRSGTSDEQFF
>TRBJ2-7|TRBV3-1|TRBD1|many
TGTGCCAGCAGCCAAGCATCGGGAACAGGGGGCCTACGACCATACTTC
CASSQASGTGGLRPYF
>TRBJ2-7|TRBV4-2|TRBD2|NA
TGTGCCAGCAGCCGAGGACTAGCGGAATACGAGCAGTACTTC
CASSRGLAEYEQYF
>TRBJ2-3|TRBV28|NA|many
TGTGCCAGCAGCTTTCAGGGTAGCACAGATACGCAGTATTTT
CASSFQGSTDTQYF
>TRBJ1-2|TRBV20-1|TRBD1|few
TGCAGTGCTAGAGGATGGGACAGTGGCGTCCGACCCATCGGGAACGTCTATGGCTACACCTTC
CSARGWDSGVRPIGNVYGYTF
>TRBJ2-3|TRBV11-2|TRBD2|NA
TGTGCCAGCAGCTCGGGACTACACACAGATACGCAGTATTTT
CASSSGLHTDTQYF
>TRBJ2-5|TRBV24-1|NA|NA
TGTGCCACCAGTGATCAGGGGTCCCTGGCAGAGACCCAGTACTTC
CATSDQGSLAETQYF
>TRBJ2-7|TRBV9|TRBD2|few
TGTGCCAGCAGCGTAGCAGGGACTAGCGGATACGAGCAGTACTTC
CASSVAGTSGYEQYF
>TRBJ1-5|TRBV6-2/TRBV6-3|NA|many
TGTGCCAGCAGCCCCCTAGGGGGGAATCAGCCCCAGCATTTT
CASSPLGGNQPQHF
>TRBJ2-3|TRBV15|TRBD1|many
TGTGCCACCAGCAGTGTACAGGGGATTGGCACAGATACGCAGTATTTT
CATSSVQGIGTDTQYF
>TRBJ2-7|TRBV23-1|NA|NA
TGCGCCAGCAGTCAATTTCCCAGACCCTGTGCTGAGCAGTACTTC
CASSQFPRPCAEQYF
>TRBJ1-1|TRBV12-3/TRBV12-4|TRBD1|many
TGTGCCAGCAAGAAACAGGGGGTGAACACTGAAGCTTTCTTT
CASKKQGVNTEAFF
>TRBJ1-5|TRBV12-3/TRBV12-4|NA|few
TGTGCCAGCAGTTCTGGCGGAGAGAATCAGCCCCAGCATTTT
CASSSGGENQPQHF
>TRBJ1-6|TRBV18|NA|few
TGTGCCAGCTCACCTCGACCTCCAGAGGCCTATAATTCACCCCTCCACTTT
CASSPRPPEAYNSPLHF
>TRBJ2-1|TRBV27|TRBD2|NA
TGTGCCAGCCGCCTAGCGGGGAGAGCCAATGAGCAGTTCTTC
CASRLAGRANEQFF
>TRBJ2-5|TRBV7-2|NA|many
TGTGCCAGCAGCTTTGCCCCCTTTGGGGCCCAGTACTTC
CASSFAPFGAQYF
>TRBJ2-7|TRBV7-8|NA|few
TGTGCCAGCAGCCCCTTATCCCAGGAGGTTACTATTCACTTC
CASSPLSQEVTIHF
>TRBJ2-5|TRBV24-1|TRBD1|few
TGTGCCACCAGTGATGGGGGGACAGGGGGAAGAGAGACCCAGTACTTC
CATSDGGTGGRETQYF
>TRBJ2-3|TRBV7-8|NA|many
TGTGCCAGCAGTCCATCAGGGGCTACGCAGTATTTT
CASSPSGATQYF
>TRBJ2-1|TRBV5-5|NA|many
TGTGCCAGCAGCTCGGACACCTACAATGAGCAGTTCTTC
CASSSDTYNEQFF
>TRBJ2-2|TRBV10-1|TRBD1|few
TGCGCCAGCAGTGAGACCTATAGGACAGGTCTCCCGAACACCGGGGAGCTGTTTTTT
CASSETYRTGLPNTGELFF
>TRBJ1-6|TRBV5-4|TRBD1|many
TGTGCCAGCAGCACAGGTGGGACAGGCCATAATTCACCCCTCCACTTT
CASSTGGTGHNSPLHF